The clone carrying this T cell receptor beta chain has a count of ten or more. Its antigen is unknown. This record comes from a study of T cells in Graves' hyperthyroidism and ophthalmopathy. Study-level points and caveats: The model's output predicted ophthalmopathy at a median of approximately 6.5 months prior to onset. Ophthalmopathy and stable hyperthyroidism were separated by a 13 V-J model.

The CDR3 consists of 11 residues. V lost 5 bases to trimming and J lost 8 bases, with 10 bases between them. Germline CDR1 is MDHEN and CDR2 is SYDVKM. Amplified TCR beta CDR3 regions came from RNA transcripts. The TCR CDR3 first-round RT-PCR relied on the HTBI primer set. One entry per CDR3 protein results from TCRdb running MiXCR on the multiplex PCR reads. The sample lists more than 350,000 distinct CDR3 sequences; nearly 15% were seen once. Specimen: blood. V and J are TRBV28 and TRBJ2-7; D unresolved. The receptor comes from a woman aged 55-75 years with Graves' ophthalmopathy. The CDR3 here is CASSGPTKQYF. The CDR3 nucleotides read TGTGCCAGCAGTGGACCTACGAAGCAGTACTTC.